This T cell receptor (beta chain) was identified in a study of T cell responses to AZD1222 COVID-19 vaccine (dated by TCRdb to the early 2020s). Regarding the complete study: Because spike-specific TCR depth and breadth did not differ between the two schedules, AZD1222 recipients who got a second dose at roughly 4 weeks were pooled with those who got a second dose at roughly 12 weeks. TCR sequencing was performed for 230 to 250 trial participants, of whom roughly 200 were given two doses of AZD1222 and approximately 25 were given two doses of MenACWY control vaccine. Trial participants were enrolled into age subgroups of 18-55, 56-69 and 70-plus years, which contained approximately 150, 30 and 60 TCR-sequenced participants, respectively. Study-wide findings and limitations: The 56-69-year group was small, and its depth increase did not reach significance, likely because of low power. Because no samples from the day 14 peak response were available, repertoires could be characterized only after the peak T cell response. Conclusions about previously exposed vaccinees were limited because only six AZD1222 recipients were SARS-CoV-2 seropositive at baseline. After two AZD1222 doses, spike-specific TCR breadth and depth were significantly higher than at day 0 and than in MenACWY recipients. Reportedly, almost half of the unique spike-specific TCRs recognized epitopes lying outside the regions that are mutated in the B.1.351 and B.1.1.7 variants. Vaccine-associated CD4 TCRs spanned the whole spike protein, with dominant responses in regions 160-218 and 743-854. Participants were mostly white British and included more females than males, and it was suggested by the authors that clonal diversity may have been underestimated.

The CDR3 regions of human TCRbeta chains were analyzed by immunosequencing. For the original study's pipeline: Repertoire TCRs were matched against a reference library of SARS-CoV-2-specific TCRs generated with the MIRA antigen-specificity platform. Breadth meant the fraction of unique TCRs that were SARS-CoV-2-associated, whereas depth meant the fraction of total T cells that were SARS-CoV-2-associated. Using the MIRA data, every spike-specific TCR was mapped to the spike region that the TCR reacted to and assigned to either a CD4 or a CD8 class. Log10-transformed breadth and depth values were compared by one-way ANOVA with Sidak's multiple comparisons tests. TCRdb obtained this table from immuneACCESS and retained in-frame rearrangements with V and J assigned. These tables miss some clones; where compared with another copy, unresolved V genes account for less than half of the shortfall, and the remainder is unexplained. V, J and clone size are those of that table, while D and trimming were read from the DNA. The table for this sample lists over 130,000 clones; 89% of them were counted only once. Around 5% of the sample goes to the ten largest clones.

What the time point label conveys for this sample: baseline before first vaccination. Samples from vaccinated people were obtained from the UK trials COV001 and COV002, which included a single-blind randomized controlled phase 2/3 trial of AZD1222 (ChAdOx1 nCoV-19) in healthy adults. For TCRbeta chain sequencing, PBMC samples were collected from trial participants at day 0 and at day 28 after the second dose. In the case of this clone: Its antigen is currently not known. Nothing much larger sits one base from this clone, and base qualities are not available.

This TCR was sampled from an adult in good health. This sample comprised peripheral blood, obtained on day 0 of AZD1222 vaccination.

The CDR3: CASSYSEGGNTIYF. The bases read TGTGCCAGCAGTTACTCTGAGGGAGGAAACACCATATATTTT. The sequence is built from TRBV6-5 and TRBJ1-3, with no confidently assigned D gene. Taken from the germline V gene, the CDR1 and CDR2 loops are MNHEY and SVGAGI. The CDR3 numbers 14 residues from cysteine through phenylalanine. Only CDR3 DNA remains: 42 bases, in frame from the first base. V lost 0 bases and J lost 4 bases; the stretch between them is 7 bases long.